This T cell receptor (beta chain) was sequenced during a study of T cells after posttransplantation cyclophosphamide. Findings of the study overall: Tissue-infiltrating T cells from skin or gut overlapped little with blood T cells. TRB clonality was highly associated with recipient CMV seropositivity and reactivation.

CDR1 is WNHNN and CDR2 is SYGVQD in the germline V gene (reference sequence). The CDR3 has 15 amino acids. Deletions cut 6 bases from V and 5 bases from J, with 16 bases between. Some clones are missing from TCRdb's copy, which holds only in-frame ones; the method was immunoSEQ multiplex PCR. This record lists under 45,000 clones, none seen once only, and the top ten clones contain roughly 5.8%. This clone showed up many times. Its matching antigen is unknown. Material: PBMCs. The J gene is TRBJ2-2, the V gene TRBV10-1; D is unclear. The sequence derives from a man aged 30-40 years in good health and a related stem cell transplant donor. CDR3 DNA sequence: TGCGCCAGCAGGTCAGACACCTTAGAGACCGGGGAGCTGTTTTTT. Protein: CASRSDTLETGELFF.